The 5 T cell receptor beta chains listed next were all sequenced from one sample in a study of cytomegalovirus exposure and HLA in healthy donors. The study ran its PCR with 60 Vbeta and 13 Jbeta primers. Assay used: immunoSEQ multiplex PCR; TCRdb lists only in-frame clones, some missing. The top ten hold more than 2.5% of the sample, which has some 150,000 clones, more than 75% seen once. The material sequenced was PBMCs. Receptors originate from a man younger than 30 in good health and CMV-seropositive.

The chain couples TRBV4-1 to TRBJ2-3; 9 nucleotides match TRBD1. The CDR3 extends over 16 amino acids. CDR1 and CDR2 (germline): MGHRA, YSYEKL. Trimming at V came to 3 bases and at J to 3 bases, leaving 7 bases not matched to a gene. The CDR3 here is CASSHREGTGTDTQYF. The CDR3 DNA reads TGCGCCAGCAGCCACCGGGAAGGGACAGGGACAGATACGCAGTATTTT.

The chain employs TRBV7-9 and TRBJ2-7, with 7 bases aligning to TRBD2. The trim removed 5 bases at V and 0 bases at J, leaving 10 bases unmatched. Germline V CDR1 and CDR2: SEHNR, FQNEAQ (reference sequence). The CDR3 has 16 residues. Here the CDR3 DNA reads TGTGCCAGCAGCCCCCCGGGGCTAGCGGTCTCCTACGAGCAGTACTTC. This gives the protein CASSPPGLAVSYEQYF.

In the case of this clone: Germline and junction disagree at one end, which may indicate a read error. This rearrangement joins TRBV7-7 to TRBJ2-5; D gene uncertain. The germline CDR1 and CDR2 sequences are SSHAT and FNYEAQ (reference sequence). The CDR3 is made up of 13 amino acids. Here the CDR3 reads CASSREQTETQYF. The DNA for the CDR3 is TGTGCTAGCAGCCGCGAACAGACAGAGACCCAGTACTTC.

The chain recombines TRBV19 with TRBJ1-2, with D unresolved. Germline V CDR1 and CDR2: LNHDA, SQIVND (reference sequence). The CDR3 sequence is 14 residues long. V dropped 3 bases and J dropped 8 bases, with 16 bases sitting between them. CDR3 nucleotide sequence: TGTGCCAGTAGTATCCGAGGGCGCGGAAGGGGCTACACCTTC. This codes for CASSIRGRGRGYTF.

The genes are TRBV7-9 and TRBJ1-2, with D unclear. V was clipped by 1 base and J by 1 base, with 7 bases between them. CDR1 is SEHNR and CDR2 is FQNEAQ in the germline V gene (reference sequence). The CDR3 contains 14 residues. The DNA of the CDR3 is TGTGCCAGCAGCTTAGAACCCAGTAACTATGGCTACACCTTC. It translates to CASSLEPSNYGYTF. The whole variable domain, filled in from reference TRBV7-9 and TRBJ1-2, reads DTGVSQNPRHKITKRGQNVTFRCDPISEHNRLYWYRQTLGQGPEFLTYFQNEAQLEKSRLLSDRFSAERPKGSFSTLEIQRTEQGDSAMYLCASSLEPSNYGYTFGSGTRLTVV.